Listed here is a single T cell receptor (beta chain). Its antigen is not known. This record comes from a study of regulatory T cells in long-lasting Graves disease. Study findings and constraints: Persistent cases favored TRBV28, TRBJ1-2 and TRBJ2-5. Sharing of public clonotypes was greater in persistent patients (2,741) than in new patients (around 1,000).

Combining iRepertoire HTBI primers with Arm-PCR of CDR3 regions, the authors built TCR beta libraries. In TCRdb, the multiplex PCR reads were re-called with MiXCR into one record per CDR3 protein. The top ten clones hold about a fifth of a sample with about 380,000 distinct CDR3 sequences, about 16% of them seen once. The sample's time point: newly diagnosed GD, antithyroid drugs for less than 3 months. Extracted RNA from PBMCs served as the source of the TCR library. The V end was cut by 7 bases, the J end by 1 base, with 14 bases between. Germline CDR1 is LNHDA and CDR2 is SQIVND (reference sequence). This CDR3 contains 15 residues.

This receptor was taken from a female donor with Graves disease. Material: peripheral blood mononuclear cells (PBMCs), obtained at new diagnosis, from a patient treated with antithyroid drugs. The rearrangement joins TRBV19 to TRBJ1-5; a weak D match, TRBD1 (5 bases). The CDR3 reads CASKGAVRSNQPQHF. The DNA of the CDR3 is TGTGCCAGTAAAGGGGCGGTGAGGAGCAATCAGCCCCAGCATTTT. Full variable domain (remainder filled in from reference TRBV19 and TRBJ1-5): DGGITQSPKYLFRKEGQNVTLSCEQNLNHDAMYWYRQDPGQGLRLIYYSQIVNDFQKGDIAEGYSVSREKKESFPLTVTSAQKNPTAFYLCASKGAVRSNQPQHFGDGTRLSIL.